These T cell receptor beta chains were read from a single sample in a study of cytomegalovirus exposure and HLA in healthy donors. TCRdb's copy holds only in-frame clones and misses some; the assay was immunoSEQ multiplex PCR. The sample includes some 200,000 clones. Sequencing was carried out using PBMCs. These receptors were taken from a woman between 18 and 29 years old in good health and CMV-seropositive. Each CDR3 is given with its conserved first and last residue. The order of the fields is D gene, V gene, J gene, CDR3 protein, CDR3 DNA. D genes are given only for firm matches.

D gene: TRBD1; V gene: TRBV5-1; J gene: TRBJ1-1; CDR3 protein: CASSLLGQGFLNTEAFF; CDR3 DNA: TGCGCCAGCAGCTTGTTGGGACAGGGATTTCTGAACACTGAAGCTTTCTTT
D gene: TRBD2; V gene: TRBV30; J gene: TRBJ2-1; CDR3 protein: CAWSVPWRGAGDNEQFF; CDR3 DNA: TGTGCCTGGAGTGTACCTTGGCGGGGGGCAGGAGACAATGAGCAGTTCTTC
D gene: NA; V gene: TRBV9; J gene: TRBJ2-5; CDR3 protein: CASSVGSNLETQYF; CDR3 DNA: TGTGCCAGCAGCGTGGGGAGCAATCTGGAGACCCAGTACTTC
D gene: TRBD2; V gene: TRBV19; J gene: TRBJ2-5; CDR3 protein: CASSIGSGPQETQYF; CDR3 DNA: TGTGCCAGTAGTATAGGTAGCGGGCCGCAAGAGACCCAGTACTTC
D gene: TRBD1; V gene: TRBV6-6; J gene: TRBJ1-2; CDR3 protein: CASIGQGRRAYGYTF; CDR3 DNA: TGTGCCAGCATTGGACAGGGGAGACGGGCCTATGGCTACACCTTC
D gene: TRBD1; V gene: TRBV18; J gene: TRBJ2-2; CDR3 protein: CASSPPGQGSNTGELFF; CDR3 DNA: TGTGCCAGCTCACCACCGGGACAGGGTTCGAACACCGGGGAGCTGTTTTTT
D gene: NA; V gene: TRBV4-3; J gene: TRBJ1-3; CDR3 protein: CASSQEYARGDSGNTIYF; CDR3 DNA: TGCGCCAGCAGCCAAGAATACGCCAGGGGAGACTCTGGAAACACCATATATTTT
D gene: TRBD1; V gene: TRBV13; J gene: TRBJ1-6; CDR3 protein: CASSITGGFSNSPLHF; CDR3 DNA: TGTGCCAGCAGCATTACAGGGGGGTTCTCTAATTCACCCCTCCACTTT
D gene: NA; V gene: TRBV4-2; J gene: TRBJ2-1; CDR3 protein: CASSPESLTYNEQFF; CDR3 DNA: TGTGCCAGCAGCCCGGAGTCCTTGACCTACAATGAGCAGTTCTTC
D gene: TRBD2; V gene: TRBV2; J gene: TRBJ2-1; CDR3 protein: CASSAPTSGIINEQFF; CDR3 DNA: TGTGCCAGCAGTGCACCCACTAGCGGGATTATAAATGAGCAGTTCTTC
D gene: NA; V gene: TRBV30; J gene: TRBJ1-1; CDR3 protein: CAWSSRGNTEAFF; CDR3 DNA: TGTGCCTGGAGCTCCAGAGGGAACACTGAAGCTTTCTTT
D gene: NA; V gene: TRBV5-1; J gene: TRBJ2-7; CDR3 protein: CASSLETGWAYEQYF; CDR3 DNA: TGCGCCAGCAGCTTGGAGACCGGGTGGGCCTACGAGCAGTACTTC
D gene: TRBD1; V gene: TRBV10-3; J gene: TRBJ1-2; CDR3 protein: CAINLDRDLNYGYTF; CDR3 DNA: TGTGCCATCAACTTGGACAGGGACCTTAACTATGGCTACACCTTC